This T cell receptor (beta chain) was sequenced in a study of T cell repertoires in cytomegalovirus infection. Study-wide background: Used in the study were CMV epitopes, some recently identified and HLA-C-restricted, others well-studied and HLA-B-restricted. Carrying CMV and the relevant HLA type showed in public TCR beta signatures. Overall study findings and caveats: Within the response measured ex vivo, HLA-C-restricted CMV-specific TCR beta clonotypes were dominant.

This clonotype was seen only a few times. Its antigen is unidentified. Between the trimmed V and J ends, which lost 5 bases and 5 bases, there was a span of 12 bases. The CDR3 is 13 amino acids. The germline gives CDR1 MNHEY, CDR2 SVGAGI. TCRdb independently ran MiXCR on the reads; one entry per CDR3 protein. This sample carries a few hundred thousand distinct CDR3 sequences, roughly a third of them seen once, and the ten largest clones take about a sixth. The material sequenced was cultured PBMCs, taken from culture after CMV antigen stimulation. The clonotype originates from a human donor in good health (CMV status not recorded). Some clones in this sample may be carry-over from other donors' samples. The chain combines TRBV6-5 with TRBJ1-2, with D tentatively TRBD1 (5 bases). The CDR3 region is CASSHGEGYGYTF. CDR3 coding DNA: TGTGCCAGCAGTCACGGGGAGGGGTATGGCTACACCTTC.